One and the same sample provided the 5 T cell receptor beta chains below, sequenced in a study of CXCR3-negative and CXCR3-positive naive CD8 T cells. General study results and limits: More hydrophobic TRB CDR3s occurred in CXCR3-positive than in CXCR3-negative naive cells.

Antigens of these TCRs are unknown. The method, 5' RACE with UMI labels, was used to prepare the TRB cDNA libraries. TCRdb reworked the 5' RACE reads into one entry per CDR3 protein, no DNA. The sample table sets out under 85,000 distinct CDR3 sequences. Source material: naive CXCR3+ CD8+ T cells from blood. The subset was: CD45RO-CCR7+CD27+CD95- naive CD8+ T cells expressing CXCR3 (TNR3+). The receptor set was obtained from a human donor in good health. Some clones in this sample may be carry-over from other donors' samples.

The chain uses TRBV28 and TRBJ2-5; TCRdb names TRBD1, which stays unverified in the absence of DNA. The CDR3 runs 16 residues. CDR1 is MDHEN, CDR2 SYDVKM, per germline. The CDR3: CAASFGGLGVQETQYF.

CDR3 sequence: CASSYMLDRSIATNEKLFF. The chain couples TRBV6-6 to TRBJ1-4; without DNA, the TCRdb call of TRBD1 cannot be checked. This CDR3 spans 19 amino acids. CDR1 and CDR2 (germline): MNHNY, SVGAGI (reference sequence).

The chain has TRBV4-2 and TRBJ2-3; there is no DNA to check the TCRdb D call of TRBD2. This CDR3 contains 17 residues. CDR1 is LGHNA and CDR2 is YNFKEQ in the germline V gene. This chain's CDR3 is CASSHLMEPSSTDTQYF.

The chain uses TRBV28 and TRBJ2-7. In germline, CDR1 is MDHEN, CDR2 SYDVKM. CDR3 size: 16 residues. The CDR3 is CASSLRAGYSSYEQYF.

This chain links TRBV7-9 with TRBJ2-7. There are 11 residues in the CDR3. The germline V gene has CDR1 SEHNR and CDR2 FQNEAQ (reference sequence). CDR3 in amino acids: CASSWAYEQYF.